This TCR beta chain comes out of a study of cytomegalovirus exposure and HLA in healthy donors. Findings and limits, study-wide: Sequencing likely caused a cluster of highly shared sequence variants. When presence/absence was analysed, sequencing depth was taken to be roughly uniform across donors. A later examination showed that TCR association rates differed by HLA locus, with DRB1 most and HLA-C fewest. For TCR beta chains, V- and J-gene trimming was later linked to a missense DCLRE1C variant.

In the PCR, 60 Vbeta and 13 Jbeta primers were used. TCRdb's table, derived via immunoSEQ multiplex PCR, lists solely in-frame clones and lacks some. The sample yields about 120,000 clones, around 73% seen once. This clone is a singleton in its sample. Its antigen is as yet unknown. This CDR3 is built from 13 residues. Trimming pared 10 bases from V and 0 bases from J, leaving 10 bases between. The germline V gene has CDR1 LNHDA and CDR2 SQIVND (reference sequence). The rearrangement uses TRBV19 and TRBJ2-1; tentative D call: TRBD2 (5 bases). Input material: PBMCs. The TCR comes from a woman in her twenties or thirties in good health and CMV-seropositive. The CDR3 DNA reads TGTGCCACCGAAGGGAGCTCCTACAATGAGCAGTTCTTC. Protein sequence: CATEGSSYNEQFF.